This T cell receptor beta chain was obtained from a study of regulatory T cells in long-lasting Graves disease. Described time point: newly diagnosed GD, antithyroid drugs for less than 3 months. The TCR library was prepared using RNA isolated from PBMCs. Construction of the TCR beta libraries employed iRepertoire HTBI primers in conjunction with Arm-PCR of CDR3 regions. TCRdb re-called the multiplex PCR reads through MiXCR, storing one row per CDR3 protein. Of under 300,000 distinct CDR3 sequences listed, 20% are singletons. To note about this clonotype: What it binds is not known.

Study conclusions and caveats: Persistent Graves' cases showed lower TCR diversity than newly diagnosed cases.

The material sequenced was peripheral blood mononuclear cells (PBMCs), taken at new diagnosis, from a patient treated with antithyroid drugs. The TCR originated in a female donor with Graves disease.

The CDR3 bases are TGTGCCAGCAGCGACGGCCAAGAGACCCAGTACTTC. Translation: CASSDGQETQYF. The chain links TRBV5-6 to TRBJ2-5; D not resolved. The CDR3 length is 12 residues. With 4 bases removed from V and 1 base from J, the gap between germline ends came to 5 bases. Germline CDR1 is SGHDT and CDR2 is YYEEEE.